The entry below gives a single TCR beta chain sequence along with its context. Trimming removed 5 bases from V and 5 bases from J; junction bases left unmatched: 10. The CDR3 extends over 15 amino acids. Germline V lookup: CDR1 SGHRS, CDR2 YFSETQ. This sample was included in a study of technical replicates of blood from four donors. The table came from immunoSEQ multiplex PCR; TCRdb's copy has only in-frame clones and leaves some out. This repertoire shows tens of thousands of clones, over 95% found once; its top ten account for roughly 0.34%. This TCR came from a human donor in good health. The V call is TRBV5-1, the J call TRBJ2-1; 7 nucleotides align to TRBD2. The sequenced material came from T cells isolated from PBMCs. CDR3 protein: CASRVGGSPNNEQFF. The CDR3 nucleotides are TGCGCCAGCAGGGTCGGCGGGAGCCCGAACAATGAGCAGTTCTTC.